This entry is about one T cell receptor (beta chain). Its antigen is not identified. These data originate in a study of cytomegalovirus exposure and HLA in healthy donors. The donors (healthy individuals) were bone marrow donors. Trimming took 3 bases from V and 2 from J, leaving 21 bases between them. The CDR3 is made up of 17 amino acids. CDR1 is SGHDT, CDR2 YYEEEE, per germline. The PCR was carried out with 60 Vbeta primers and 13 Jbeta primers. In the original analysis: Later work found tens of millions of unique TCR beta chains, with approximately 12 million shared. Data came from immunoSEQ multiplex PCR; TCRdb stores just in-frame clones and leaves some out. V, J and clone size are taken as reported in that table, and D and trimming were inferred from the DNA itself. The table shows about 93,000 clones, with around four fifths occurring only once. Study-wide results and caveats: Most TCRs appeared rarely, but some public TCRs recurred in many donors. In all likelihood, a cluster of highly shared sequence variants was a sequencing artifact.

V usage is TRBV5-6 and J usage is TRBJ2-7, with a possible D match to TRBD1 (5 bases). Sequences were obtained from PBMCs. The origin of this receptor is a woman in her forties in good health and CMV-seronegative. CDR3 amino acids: CASSSLIRQNQAYEQYF. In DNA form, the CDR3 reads TGTGCCAGCAGCTCGCTCATAAGACAGAATCAGGCCTACGAGCAGTACTTC.